This T cell receptor (beta chain) is from a study of T cell responses to AZD1222 COVID-19 vaccine. Study findings and constraints: Spike-specific TCR breadth and depth rose after two AZD1222 doses.

Comment on this clone: Its antigen is unknown.

Some clones are missing from TCRdb's copy, which holds only in-frame ones; the method was immunoSEQ multiplex PCR. The table has 120,000 or so clones, around 87% seen once. This CDR3 contains 14 residues. Trimming shortened V by 1 base and J by 4 bases, and 11 bases separated the two germline ends. The germline V gene has CDR1 SGHTA and CDR2 FQGNSA. The sequencing here drew on peripheral blood, taken on day 0 of AZD1222 vaccination. The chain uses TRBV7-2 and TRBJ2-7; the D is unclear. The receptor's source is an adult in good health. CDR3: CASSLGGPIYEQYF. The DNA for the CDR3 is TGTGCCAGCAGCTTAGGTGGCCCCATTTACGAGCAGTACTTC.